A single sample is the source of the 18 T cell receptor beta chains below, sequenced in a study of type 1 and type 2 diabetes patients. PCR was run on genomic DNA. Amplification of the beta chain CDR3 used 30 forward and 13 reverse multiplex primers. TCRdb re-derived calls from the multiplex PCR reads in MiXCR, one entry per CDR3 protein. There are 250,000 to 300,000 distinct CDR3 sequences in the sample; roughly 44% occur only once, and around 13% lies in the top ten. The sample consisted of peripheral blood mononuclear cells (PBMCs). These receptors originate from a man aged 18-30 years with type 2 diabetes.

The J gene is TRBJ2-7, the V gene TRBV6-4; D is unresolved. The germline V gene has CDR1 MRHNA and CDR2 SNTAGT. The CDR3 covers 13 residues. The V gene lost 3 bases and the J gene lost 7 bases, with 13 bases spanning the gap. The CDR3 sequence: CASSERPYEEQYF. CDR3 sequence (DNA): TGTGCCAGCAGTGAGAGGCCATACGAAGAGCAGTACTTC.

The chain couples TRBV9 to TRBJ2-6; D remains ambiguous. CDR1 and CDR2 (germline): SGDLS, YYNGEE. The length of the CDR3 is 18 residues. The V end was cut by 1 base, the J end by 3 bases, with 17 bases between. CDR3 loop: CASSVQTKDRFGANVLTF. The CDR3 DNA follows: TGTGCCAGCAGCGTACAAACTAAAGACCGATTTGGGGCCAACGTCCTGACTTTC.

This clonotype was detected a few times. This sequence joins TRBV19 and TRBJ1-2; D remains unclear. This CDR3 region has 14 residues. Trimming shortened V by 8 bases and J by 5 bases, and 18 bases separated the two germline ends. Germline V CDR1 and CDR2: LNHDA, SQIVND (reference sequence). CDR3 sequence reads: CASSAGIGLYGYTF. CDR3 bases: TGTGCCAGTTCCGCGGGGATTGGCCTTTATGGCTACACCTTC.

The V call is TRBV6-5, the J call TRBJ1-2, with D possibly TRBD1 on 5 matching bases. There are 14 residues in the CDR3. Germline V lookup: CDR1 MNHEY, CDR2 SVGAGI. V lost 2 bases to trimming and J lost 7 bases, with 14 bases between them. The CDR3 DNA is TGTGCCAGCAGTTACCTCGACAGCCCTAGTGGCTACACCTTC. Translation: CASSYLDSPSGYTF.

V is TRBV29-1 and J is TRBJ1-2; 7 nucleotides line up with TRBD1. V lost 6 bases and J lost 6; bases outside the gene matches: 10. The germline V gene encodes CDR1 SQVTM and CDR2 ANQGSEA. CDR3 length: 13 amino acids. This chain's CDR3 is CSVPGGIGDGYTF. The CDR3 coding sequence is TGCAGCGTCCCAGGGGGAATCGGCGATGGCTACACCTTC.

The chain combines TRBV7-6 with TRBJ2-7, with 15 bases that match TRBD2. The CDR3 totals 15 residues. The V gene's germline CDR1 is SGHVS and CDR2 FNYEAQ. With V trimmed by 5 bases and J by 5 bases, 4 bases remained unmatched. CDR3 sequence: CASSARTSGRDEQYF. CDR3 sequence (DNA): TGTGCCAGCAGCGCGAGGACTAGCGGGAGGGACGAGCAGTACTTC.

V and J are TRBV7-2 and TRBJ2-7, with D maybe TRBD2 (5 bases). The germline V and J ends were trimmed by 1 base and 9 bases, with 16 bases remaining between them. From germline, CDR1 is SGHTA and CDR2 FQGNSA. The CDR3 runs to 14 residues. CDR3 in amino acids: CASSLVLAAELQYF. The CDR3 DNA is TGTGCCAGCAGCTTAGTGCTGGCAGCGGAATTGCAGTACTTC.

Only a few counts were recorded for this clonotype. V usage is TRBV12-3 or TRBV12-4 and J usage is TRBJ2-7; D ambiguous. The CDR3 spans 13 residues. Trimming took off 6 bases at V and 4 bases at J, with 13 bases between the two ends. The CDR3 here is CASSHPTDYEQYF. CDR3 sequence (DNA): TGTGCCAGCAGCCACCCGACCGATTACGAGCAGTACTTC.

Comments on this clonotype: A much larger clone sits a single nucleotide away, making a read error possible. V usage is TRBV7-2 and J usage is TRBJ2-2; no clear D. The CDR3 is 12 residues long. Germline CDR1 SGHTA, CDR2 FQGNSA. CDR3 protein: CAGSFNTGELFF. CDR3 DNA sequence: TGTGCCGGCAGCTTTAACACCGGGGAGCTGTTTTTT.

This clonotype was picked up many times. The rearrangement links TRBV2 to TRBJ2-1, with D possibly called TRBD1 or TRBD2 (5 bases each). Germline V lookup: CDR1 SNHLY, CDR2 FYNNEI. Trimming cost V 4 bases and J 2 bases, with 9 bases left between them. The CDR3 length is 14 residues. The CDR3 reads CASSGQGAYNEQFF. In DNA, the CDR3 is TGTGCCAGCAGTGGTCAGGGAGCCTACAATGAGCAGTTCTTC.

Worth noting for this clonotype: The conserved closing phenylalanine or tryptophan is absent in this CDR3, likely reflecting a read error. This chain links TRBV7-2 with TRBJ1-6, with 9 bases fitting TRBD1. The CDR3 covers 15 residues. CDR1 and CDR2 from the germline V gene are SGHTA and FQGNSA. V trimming: 5 bases; J trimming: 5 bases; junction bases outside the gene matches: 4. The CDR3 nucleotides read TGTGCCAGCAGCCATAGACAGGGGGATAATTCACCCCTCCACTAT. Amino acids: CASSHRQGDNSPLHY.

V and J are TRBV28 and TRBJ1-2; D is possibly TRBD1 (5 bases). This CDR3 has 15 amino acids. In germline, CDR1 is MDHEN, CDR2 SYDVKM. V was pared by 6 bases and J by 7 bases, with 21 bases between. Here the CDR3 DNA reads TGTGCCAGCAGCCTCCCGGGACTGAGGGGTAGTGGCTACACCTTC. Translated: CASSLPGLRGSGYTF.

The DNA for the CDR3 is TGTGCCAGCAGGGCGGTGGGGGGTAAAGAGACCCAGTACTTC. Encoded protein: CASRAVGGKETQYF. The J gene is TRBJ2-5, the V gene TRBV12-5; weak D call: TRBD2 (6 bases). The germline V gene encodes CDR1 LGHNT and CDR2 FRNRAP. This CDR3 has 14 residues.

V is TRBV18 and J is TRBJ1-1, with TRBD1 matching 8 bases. CDR1 and CDR2 (germline): KGHSH, LQKENI. J gave up 5 bases and V 4 bases, and 12 bases lay outside the gene matches. This CDR3 has 16 amino acids. The CDR3 region has the DNA TGTGCCAGCTCACGACCTAACTCCGGGGACAGGACTGAAGCTTTCTTT. This encodes CASSRPNSGDRTEAFF.

The V and J genes are TRBV7-9 and TRBJ2-7; the match to TRBD1 covers 11 bases. Germline CDR1 SEHNR, CDR2 FQNEAQ (reference sequence). The length of the CDR3 is 14 residues. The trim removed 6 bases at V and 9 bases at J, leaving 10 bases unmatched. The CDR3 region has the DNA TGTGCCAGCAGTACGCCGGGACAGGGGGTTCGGCAGTACTTC. This codes for CASSTPGQGVRQYF.

The chain joins TRBV12-3 or TRBV12-4 to TRBJ1-1; 9 bases are a match to TRBD1. This CDR3 region has 15 residues. Trimming took 6 bases from V and 4 from J; bases not matched to a gene: 9. The CDR3 sequence: CASSPPGQGITEAFF. The DNA of the CDR3 is TGTGCCAGCAGCCCTCCCGGACAGGGGATCACTGAAGCTTTCTTT.

The V gene is TRBV14, the J gene TRBJ1-1; D unclear. Trimming removed 4 bases from V and 0 bases from J, with 12 bases in between. The CDR3 runs to 15 residues. Germline CDR1 is SGHDN and CDR2 is FVKESK. The CDR3, as DNA: TGTGCCAGCAGCCCCCGGCTGGCCTTGAACACTGAAGCTTTCTTT. This translates into CASSPRLALNTEAFF.

The V gene is TRBV5-1, the J gene TRBJ1-2; weak D call: TRBD1 (6 bases). V lost 5 bases to trimming and J lost 6 bases, with 17 bases between them. Germline V lookup: CDR1 SGHRS, CDR2 YFSETQ. There are 14 residues in the CDR3. CDR3 loop: CASRRQGPADGYTF. DNA for the CDR3: TGCGCCAGCAGACGCCAGGGGCCGGCGGATGGCTACACCTTC.